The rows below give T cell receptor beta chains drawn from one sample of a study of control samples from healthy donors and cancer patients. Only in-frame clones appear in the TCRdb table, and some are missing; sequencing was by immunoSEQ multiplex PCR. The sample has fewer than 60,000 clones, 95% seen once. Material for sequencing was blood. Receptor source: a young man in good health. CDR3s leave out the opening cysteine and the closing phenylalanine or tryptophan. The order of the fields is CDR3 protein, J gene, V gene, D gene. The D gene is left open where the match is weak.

CDR3aa: ASSQDLTLGAYNEQF; j_gene: TRBJ2-1; v_gene: TRBV14; d_gene: .
CDR3aa: ASSLRGAGVTEAF; j_gene: TRBJ1-1; v_gene: TRBV28; d_gene: .
CDR3aa: ASSPDLMTGGPNEQF; j_gene: TRBJ2-1; v_gene: TRBV5-1; d_gene: TRBD2
CDR3aa: ASSERKGQTNTEAF; j_gene: TRBJ1-1; v_gene: TRBV19; d_gene: .
CDR3aa: ASSRHWDSPSYGYT; j_gene: TRBJ1-2; v_gene: TRBV21-1; d_gene: .
CDR3aa: ASSEPPGGEKDEQY; j_gene: TRBJ2-7; v_gene: TRBV25-1; d_gene: TRBD2
CDR3aa: ASRRTSGILVTDTQY; j_gene: TRBJ2-3; v_gene: TRBV2; d_gene: TRBD2
CDR3aa: ASSPQDSGWVYNEQF; j_gene: TRBJ2-1; v_gene: TRBV18; d_gene: .
CDR3aa: ASRDRGSYGYT; j_gene: TRBJ1-2; v_gene: TRBV19; d_gene: TRBD1
CDR3aa: ATGTGTSNEQF; j_gene: TRBJ2-1; v_gene: TRBV15; d_gene: TRBD2
CDR3aa: ATTQQGTSYNEQF; j_gene: TRBJ2-1; v_gene: TRBV15; d_gene: .
CDR3aa: ASSSEGLFEQY; j_gene: TRBJ2-7; v_gene: TRBV5-1; d_gene: .
CDR3aa: ASSLIAASYNEQF; j_gene: TRBJ2-1; v_gene: TRBV5-6; d_gene: .
CDR3aa: ASSYRQKTTGELF; j_gene: TRBJ2-2; v_gene: TRBV6-5; d_gene: .
CDR3aa: ASSVLMSNTEAF; j_gene: TRBJ1-1; v_gene: TRBV28; d_gene: .
CDR3aa: ASSYSYTYGYT; j_gene: TRBJ1-2; v_gene: TRBV6-2/TRBV6-3; d_gene: .
CDR3aa: ASSPGQTSYNEQF; j_gene: TRBJ2-1; v_gene: TRBV5-1; d_gene: .
CDR3aa: ASTRTGELF; j_gene: TRBJ2-2; v_gene: TRBV2; d_gene: .
CDR3aa: ASSQGQEAF; j_gene: TRBJ1-1; v_gene: TRBV7-8; d_gene: TRBD1
CDR3aa: ASSLAGRDTGELF; j_gene: TRBJ2-2; v_gene: TRBV28; d_gene: TRBD2
CDR3aa: ASSQFVGSSYEQY; j_gene: TRBJ2-7; v_gene: TRBV16; d_gene: .
CDR3aa: ASSLGTTGPQPQH; j_gene: TRBJ1-5; v_gene: TRBV7-2; d_gene: .
CDR3aa: ASSLVTGATEAF; j_gene: TRBJ1-1; v_gene: TRBV7-6; d_gene: TRBD1
CDR3aa: ASSTRVAGYNEQF; j_gene: TRBJ2-1; v_gene: TRBV19; d_gene: TRBD2
CDR3aa: ASRGLPINHEQY; j_gene: TRBJ2-7; v_gene: TRBV27; d_gene: TRBD2
CDR3aa: ASSYGRQPNYGYT; j_gene: TRBJ1-2; v_gene: TRBV6-5; d_gene: .